This T cell receptor beta chain originates from a study of monozygotic twins with inflammatory bowel disease. From the 5' RACE reads, TCRdb lists one entry per CDR3 protein and no DNA. Its table lists some 200,000 distinct CDR3 sequences. The CDR3 sequence is 15 residues long. Germline CDR1 and CDR2: DFQATT and SNEGSKA (reference sequence). The source material was blood. The rearrangement uses TRBV20-1 and TRBJ1-1. The clonotype comes from a human donor with ulcerative colitis or Crohn's disease, or a healthy co-twin of an affected twin (not recorded which). CDR3 protein: CSARVMVRGGGEAFF.